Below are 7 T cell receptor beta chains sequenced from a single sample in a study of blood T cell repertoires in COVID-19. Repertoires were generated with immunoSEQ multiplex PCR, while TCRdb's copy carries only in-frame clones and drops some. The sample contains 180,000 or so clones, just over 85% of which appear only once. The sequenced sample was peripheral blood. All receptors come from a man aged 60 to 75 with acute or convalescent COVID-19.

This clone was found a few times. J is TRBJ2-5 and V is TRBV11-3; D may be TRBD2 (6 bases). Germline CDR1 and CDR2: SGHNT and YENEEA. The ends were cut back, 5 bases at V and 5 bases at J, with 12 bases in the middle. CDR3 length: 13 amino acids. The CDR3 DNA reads TGTGCCAGCAGCGCCAGGGCGGGGGAGACCCAGTACTTC. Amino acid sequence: CASSARAGETQYF. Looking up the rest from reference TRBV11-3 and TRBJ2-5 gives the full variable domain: EAGVVQSPRYKIIEKKQPVAFWCNPISGHNTLYWYLQNLGQGPELLIRYENEEAVDDSQLPKDRFSAERLKGVDSTLKIQPAELGDSAVYLCASSARAGETQYFGPGTRLLVL.

In DNA form, the CDR3 reads TGCGCCAGCAGCTTGGGCCCTCTGCTAGGGGGCACTGAAGCTTTCTTT. It encodes CASSLGPLLGGTEAFF. The rearrangement joins TRBV5-1 to TRBJ1-1; D possibly corresponds to TRBD1 (6 bases). Germline loops: CDR1 SGHRS, CDR2 YFSETQ. This CDR3 region has 16 residues. V gave up 0 bases and J gave up 4 bases, with 16 bases separating them.

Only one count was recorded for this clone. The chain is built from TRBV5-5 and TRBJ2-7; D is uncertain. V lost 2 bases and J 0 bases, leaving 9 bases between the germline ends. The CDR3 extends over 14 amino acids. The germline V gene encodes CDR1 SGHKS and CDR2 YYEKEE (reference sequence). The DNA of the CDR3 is TGTGCCAGCAGCTTAGAGCTCATCTCCTACGAGCAGTACTTC. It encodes CASSLELISYEQYF.

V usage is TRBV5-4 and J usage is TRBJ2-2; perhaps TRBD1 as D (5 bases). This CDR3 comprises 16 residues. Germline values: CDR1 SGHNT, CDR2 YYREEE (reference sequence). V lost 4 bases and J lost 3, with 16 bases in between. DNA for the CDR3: TGTGCCAGCAGCAGCCCTCTGGGGCGCGACACCGGGGAGCTGTTTTTT. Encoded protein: CASSSPLGRDTGELFF.

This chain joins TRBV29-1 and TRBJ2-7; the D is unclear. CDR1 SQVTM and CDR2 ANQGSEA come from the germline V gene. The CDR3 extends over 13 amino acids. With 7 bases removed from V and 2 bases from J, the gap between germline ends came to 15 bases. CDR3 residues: CSAPTSYAYEQYF. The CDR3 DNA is TGCAGCGCGCCTACTTCATATGCCTACGAGCAGTACTTC.

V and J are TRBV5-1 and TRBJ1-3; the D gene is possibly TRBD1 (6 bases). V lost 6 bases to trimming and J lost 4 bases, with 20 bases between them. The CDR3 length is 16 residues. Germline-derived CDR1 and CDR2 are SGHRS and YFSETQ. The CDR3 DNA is TGCGCCAGCAAGCTCGGGGACCAGGGGAGAGGAAACACCATATATTTT. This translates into CASKLGDQGRGNTIYF.

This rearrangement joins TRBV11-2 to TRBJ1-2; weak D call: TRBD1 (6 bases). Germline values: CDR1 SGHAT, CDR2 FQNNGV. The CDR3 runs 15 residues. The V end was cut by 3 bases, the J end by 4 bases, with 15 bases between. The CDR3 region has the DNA TGTGCCAGCAGCTTTTCTGCAGGGGCGGTCTATGGCTACACCTTC. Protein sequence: CASSFSAGAVYGYTF.